These 31 T cell receptor beta chains were all obtained from the same sample, sequenced in a study of beta chain features in type 1 diabetes. These receptors are not linked to any known antigen. Study outcomes and limitations: Within each of all four CD4+ subsets, Type 1 diabetes patients had TCRB CDR3s that were moderately but significantly shorter.

All of the isolated RNA was reverse transcribed, so expressed TCRB transcripts were sequenced. Profiled with immunoSEQ multiplex PCR; TCRdb holds only in-frame clones, not every one. The sample yields about 390,000 clones, 8% to 10% seen once. The sequenced sample was central memory CD4+ T cells from blood. These receptors all come from a man aged 25 to 40 with type 1 diabetes.

This clone has only a few counts. The CDR3 loop reads CASSLASGTYEQYF. The CDR3 DNA is TGTGCCAGCAGCTTGGCTAGCGGGACCTACGAGCAGTACTTC. The rearrangement uses TRBV11-2 and TRBJ2-7; 9 positions agree with TRBD2. The CDR3 is 14 amino acids. The V and J ends lost 3 bases and 2 bases, in that order; junction bases with no gene match: 2. Germline CDR1 reads SGHAT; CDR2 reads FQNNGV.

The chain couples TRBV29-1 to TRBJ2-3; either TRBD1 or TRBD2 may supply D (5 bases each). The CDR3 has 13 residues. Trimming cost V 4 bases and J 6 bases, with 14 bases left between them. Germline lookup yields CDR1 SQVTM and CDR2 ANQGSEA. Here the CDR3 DNA reads TGCAGCGTTGTTGGGGGACCGACCGATACGCAGTATTTT. Protein sequence: CSVVGGPTDTQYF.

This clone was seen a few times. This sequence joins TRBV11-2 and TRBJ2-7, with TRBD1 matching 11 bases. The CDR3 is 18 amino acids. CDR1 and CDR2 from the germline V gene are SGHAT and FQNNGV. V was clipped by 6 bases and J by 6 bases; unmatched bases: 19. CDR3 coding DNA: TGTGCCAGCAGTCCATTCTTTGTTTGGACAGGGGGCAAAGGCGAGCAGTACTTC. Its translation is CASSPFFVWTGGKGEQYF. Full variable domain (rest looked up from reference TRBV11-2 and TRBJ2-7): EAGVAQSPRYKIIEKRQSVAFWCNPISGHATLYWYQQILGQGPKLLIQFQNNGVVDDSQLPKDRFSAERLKGVDSTLKIQPAKLEDSAVYLCASSPFFVWTGGKGEQYFGPGTRLTVT.

A few counts support this clone. The rearrangement uses TRBV7-2 and TRBJ2-1, with D tentatively TRBD1 or TRBD2 (5 bases each). This CDR3 contains 14 residues. V was shortened by 6 bases and J by 12 bases, with 21 bases between the two germline ends. The germline V gene has CDR1 SGHTA and CDR2 FQGNSA. The CDR3 DNA follows: TGTGCCAGCAGATCAGGGACCAGCGGTCAAGGGCAGTTCTTC. Translating it yields CASRSGTSGQGQFF. Based on the CDR3 plus reference TRBV7-2 and TRBJ2-1, the full variable domain is GAGVSQSPSNKVTEKGKDVELRCDPISGHTALYWYRQSLGQGLEFLIYFQGNSAPDKSGLPSDRFSAERTGGSVSTLTIQRTQQEDSAVYLCASRSGTSGQGQFFGPGTRLTVL.

This clone was seen a handful of times. The chain employs TRBV7-9 and TRBJ1-2; no definite D call. The CDR3 sequence is 14 residues long. In germline, CDR1 is SEHNR, CDR2 FQNEAQ (reference sequence). V lost 5 bases and J 4 bases, leaving 14 bases between the germline ends. Here the CDR3 DNA reads TGTGCCAGCAGCCCAACCTCCGGGCTCTATGGCTACACCTTC. Protein product: CASSPTSGLYGYTF.

This clone was detected only a few times. In the same sample, other DNA sequences code for this CDR3. The rearrangement links TRBV5-1 to TRBJ1-1; no firm D call. The CDR3 loop spans 14 amino acids. CDR1 is SGHRS and CDR2 is YFSETQ in the germline V gene. Trimming stripped 2 bases from V and 2 bases from J, with 10 bases between. In DNA, the CDR3 is TGCGCCAGCAGCTTTGACGGCGGTAACACTGAAGCTTTCTTT. Residues: CASSFDGGNTEAFF.

This clone came up many times. V and J are TRBV29-1 and TRBJ1-1; 8 bases match TRBD1. Germline V gives CDR1 SQVTM, CDR2 ANQGSEA. The J segment lost 0 bases and the V segment lost 7 bases, leaving 1 base of the junction unmatched. The CDR3 runs 12 residues. The CDR3 DNA follows: TGCAGCGCGGGACAGGTGAACACTGAAGCTTTCTTT. Translation gives CSAGQVNTEAFF.

In this sample, this clone turned up many times. The V call is TRBV6-1, the J call TRBJ1-2; 9 bases agree with TRBD1. With 6 bases clipped from V and 3 bases from J, the junction kept 8 bases outside the gene matches. This CDR3 spans 15 amino acids. Germline assignment: CDR1 MNHNS and CDR2 SASEGT. The CDR3: CASRLHRGLDYGYTF. Here the CDR3 DNA reads TGTGCCAGCAGGCTTCACAGGGGGCTAGACTATGGCTACACCTTC.

In its sample, this clone was seen a few times. This chain joins TRBV11-2 and TRBJ2-7; 7 bases are a match to TRBD2. CDR3 length equals 14 residues. CDR1 SGHAT and CDR2 FQNNGV come from the germline V gene. J gave up 3 bases and V 5 bases, and 7 bases lay outside the gene matches. In DNA form, the CDR3 reads TGTGCCAGCAGCCGGGGACTACGAAGCTACGAGCAGTACTTC. Its protein is CASSRGLRSYEQYF.

As regards this clone: The same CDR3 can be traced to other DNA sequences in this sample. V and J are TRBV7-6 and TRBJ2-3; 8 bases line up with TRBD2. J lost 6 bases, V lost 5 bases, and 13 bases had no gene match. This CDR3 region has 16 residues. The germline V gene encodes CDR1 SGHVS and CDR2 FNYEAQ. The CDR3 spells CASSLGGVAGKDTQYF. The CDR3 coding sequence is TGTGCCAGCAGCCTAGGCGGGGTAGCGGGAAAGGATACGCAGTATTTT.

There are a few counts of this clone. The gene calls are TRBV2 and TRBJ2-5; D unresolved. The germline V gene encodes CDR1 SNHLY and CDR2 FYNNEI. V shed 4 bases and J shed 7 bases, with 7 bases lying between them. This CDR3 comprises 11 residues. The CDR3 DNA follows: TGTGCCAGCAGTGCGCTCGGGACCCAGTACTTC. This translates into CASSALGTQYF. The full variable domain, completed using reference TRBV2 and TRBJ2-5, is EPEVTQTPSHQVTQMGQEVILRCVPISNHLYFYWYRQILGQKVEFLVSFYNNEISEKSEIFDDQFSVERPDGSNFTLKIRSTKLEDSAMYFCASSALGTQYFGPGTRLLVL.

This clone has more than one count but fewer than ten. The chain carries TRBV7-8 and TRBJ2-1, with 8 bases that match TRBD2. This CDR3 comprises 15 residues. Germline-derived CDR1 and CDR2 are SGHVS and FQNEAQ. V shed 1 base and J 12 bases; nucleotides not matched to a gene: 11. CDR3 loop: CASSLGVAGRSGQFF. The CDR3 region has the DNA TGTGCCAGCAGCTTAGGCGTAGCGGGACGTTCGGGGCAGTTCTTC.

This chain uses TRBV5-1 with TRBJ2-1; 12 positions match TRBD2. The V gene's germline CDR1 is SGHRS and CDR2 YFSETQ. With V trimmed by 5 bases and J by 6 bases, 9 bases remained unmatched. This CDR3 spans 16 amino acids. The CDR3 here is CASRTALAGGPNEQFF. The CDR3 DNA sequence: TGCGCCAGCAGGACGGCCCTAGCGGGAGGGCCCAATGAGCAGTTCTTC.

The rearrangement uses TRBV7-2 and TRBJ2-1, with 11 bases that match TRBD2. Germline V gene lookup returns CDR1 SGHTA and CDR2 FQGNSA. The CDR3 extends over 15 amino acids. V was pared by 4 bases and J by 2 bases, with 1 base of the junction left unmatched. The CDR3 nucleotides are TGTGCCAGCAGCTCGGGACTAGCGGCCTACAATGAGCAGTTCTTC. Translated, it gives CASSSGLAAYNEQFF. The full variable domain, with the rest looked up from reference TRBV7-2 and TRBJ2-1, is GAGVSQSPSNKVTEKGKDVELRCDPISGHTALYWYRQSLGQGLEFLIYFQGNSAPDKSGLPSDRFSAERTGGSVSTLTIQRTQQEDSAVYLCASSSGLAAYNEQFFGPGTRLTVL.

This chain links TRBV6-5 with TRBJ1-4; 9 bases map to TRBD1. The J segment lost 8 bases and the V segment lost 1 base, leaving 8 bases of the junction unmatched. CDR3 length equals 16 residues. The germline V gene has CDR1 MNHEY and CDR2 SVGAGI. The CDR3 DNA reads TGTGCCAGCAGTTACTTATCACAGGGGGCGAGAGAAAAACTGTTTTTT. Its protein is CASSYLSQGAREKLFF.

The sample holds many counts of this clone. The rearrangement uses TRBV28 and TRBJ2-7; D unclear. The CDR3 is 13 residues long. Trimming took 4 bases from V and 2 from J, leaving 9 bases between them. Germline CDR1 and CDR2: MDHEN and SYDVKM. The CDR3 loop reads CASSSLGTYEQYF. The CDR3, as DNA: TGTGCCAGCAGTTCCCTCGGAACCTACGAGCAGTACTTC. The full variable domain, rest sourced from reference TRBV28 and TRBJ2-7, is DVKVTQSSRYLVKRTGEKVFLECVQDMDHENMFWYRQDPGLGLRLIYFSYDVKMKEKGDIPEGYSVSREKKERFSLILESASTNQTSMYLCASSSLGTYEQYFGPGTRLTVT.

V is TRBV5-6 and J is TRBJ2-3; a possible D gene is TRBD2 (5 bases). This CDR3 region has 17 residues. Germline lookup yields CDR1 SGHDT and CDR2 YYEEEE. V was cut by 0 bases and J by 6 bases, with 20 bases left in between. CDR3 sequence reads: CASSLVGSAAVHDTQYF. The DNA for the CDR3 is TGTGCCAGCAGCTTGGTCGGGTCTGCAGCGGTCCATGATACGCAGTATTTT.

The chain links TRBV4-2 to TRBJ1-4; tentative D call: TRBD1 (6 bases). Looked up from germline, CDR1 is LGHNA and CDR2 is YNFKEQ. The CDR3 totals 14 residues. V lost 6 bases, J lost 3 bases, and 11 bases lay in between. The CDR3 coding sequence is TGTGCCAGCAGTTATGGACAGTCTAATGAAAAACTGTTTTTT. Protein product: CASSYGQSNEKLFF.

This clone was seen repeatedly, ten times or more. The chain has TRBV28 and TRBJ2-1; perhaps D is TRBD1 or TRBD2 (5 bases each). CDR3 length equals 12 residues. From germline, CDR1 is MDHEN and CDR2 SYDVKM. V lost 2 bases, J lost 13 bases, and 12 bases lay in between. CDR3 DNA: TGTGCCAGCAGTTTAACAGGTGGGACCCAGTTCTTC. It encodes CASSLTGGTQFF.

This clone was recorded at least ten times. J is TRBJ2-6 and V is TRBV18; D call uncertain. Germline values: CDR1 KGHSH, CDR2 LQKENI. The V end lost 4 bases, the J end lost 3 bases, and 7 bases lay between the germline ends. This CDR3 contains 14 residues. As DNA, the CDR3 is TGTGCCAGCTCACGGGTCGATGGGGCCAACGTCCTGACTTTC. Its translation is CASSRVDGANVLTF.

This clone was counted between two and nine times. The J gene is TRBJ1-1, the V gene TRBV6-5; D is uncertain. CDR3 size: 13 residues. Germline values: CDR1 MNHEY, CDR2 SVGAGI. V lost 4 bases to trimming and J lost 7 bases, with 13 bases between them. In DNA form, the CDR3 reads TGTGCCAGCAGTTTTTCCCCTTGGGGTGAAGCTTTCTTT. As protein: CASSFSPWGEAFF.

A few counts support this clone. The genes are TRBV7-2 and TRBJ2-3; 11 bases are a match to TRBD2. V gave up 5 bases and J gave up 5 bases; unmatched junction bases: 12. The germline V gene encodes CDR1 SGHTA and CDR2 FQGNSA. The CDR3 loop spans 17 amino acids. As DNA, the CDR3 is TGTGCCAGCAGCCCGCCGGTAAGGCTAGCGGGAGGAGATACGCAGTATTTT. Residues: CASSPPVRLAGGDTQYF. The whole variable domain, remainder taken from reference TRBV7-2 and TRBJ2-3, is GAGVSQSPSNKVTEKGKDVELRCDPISGHTALYWYRQSLGQGLEFLIYFQGNSAPDKSGLPSDRFSAERTGGSVSTLTIQRTQQEDSAVYLCASSPPVRLAGGDTQYFGPGTRLTVL.

The rearrangement uses TRBV11-2 and TRBJ2-1; D remains ambiguous. CDR1 and CDR2 from the germline V gene are SGHAT and FQNNGV. This CDR3 has 13 residues. Trimming removed 5 bases at V and 4 bases at J, with 9 bases between. CDR3 amino acids: CASSLVKYNEQFF. The CDR3 bases are TGTGCCAGCAGCCTAGTAAAATACAATGAGCAGTTCTTC.

This clone was observed a handful of times. The chain combines TRBV29-1 with TRBJ2-7; unclear D gene. V lost 0 bases and J lost 5, with 8 bases in between. CDR3 size: 12 residues. Germline V gene lookup returns CDR1 SQVTM and CDR2 ANQGSEA. The CDR3 loop reads CSVEDARDEQYF. Written as DNA, the CDR3 is TGCAGCGTTGAAGATGCCCGGGACGAGCAGTACTTC.

The chain combines TRBV7-2 with TRBJ2-7; unclear D gene. Germline CDR1 and CDR2: SGHTA and FQGNSA. V lost 5 bases, J lost 0 bases, and 11 bases lay in between. The CDR3 sequence is 14 residues long. The CDR3 region is CASSANTPSYEQYF. DNA of the CDR3: TGTGCCAGCAGCGCGAATACACCCTCCTACGAGCAGTACTTC.

This chain links TRBV6-5 with TRBJ2-1; possibly TRBD1 for D (7 bases). Germline V gives CDR1 MNHEY, CDR2 SVGAGI. The ends were cut back, 6 bases at V and 4 bases at J, with 10 bases in the middle. CDR3 length equals 13 residues. DNA of the CDR3: TGTGCCAGCAGGCGGGACAGTTACAATGAGCAGTTCTTC. Translating gives CASRRDSYNEQFF.

This clone was detected only a few times. The V and J genes are TRBV27 and TRBJ2-7; tentatively, D is TRBD1 (6 bases). The CDR3 has 19 residues. Germline V lookup: CDR1 MNHEY, CDR2 SMNVEV (reference sequence). V was trimmed by 6 bases and J by 1 base, leaving 28 bases between them. Here the CDR3 reads CASRLRYLAQGQKSYEQYF. The DNA for the CDR3 is TGTGCCAGCAGACTAAGGTATCTGGCACAAGGACAGAAGTCCTACGAGCAGTACTTC.

This chain uses TRBV7-2 with TRBJ2-6, with D possibly being TRBD1 (6 bases). CDR1 is SGHTA, CDR2 FQGNSA, per germline. The CDR3 is made up of 15 amino acids. The V end lost 5 bases, the J end lost 2 bases, and 10 bases lay between the germline ends. The CDR3 nucleotides read TGTGCCAGCAGCGTACAGGGCACTGGGGCCAACGTCCTGACTTTC. It codes for CASSVQGTGANVLTF. The full variable domain, with the rest looked up from reference TRBV7-2 and TRBJ2-6, is GAGVSQSPSNKVTEKGKDVELRCDPISGHTALYWYRQSLGQGLEFLIYFQGNSAPDKSGLPSDRFSAERTGGSVSTLTIQRTQQEDSAVYLCASSVQGTGANVLTFGAGSRLTVL.

J is TRBJ2-3 and V is TRBV27; D may be TRBD2 (6 bases). The CDR3 loop spans 12 amino acids. CDR1 and CDR2 from the germline V gene are MNHEY and SMNVEV (reference sequence). Trimming pared 4 bases from V and 8 bases from J, leaving 10 bases between. The CDR3 spells CASSSNGGTQYF. The CDR3 DNA reads TGTGCCAGCAGTTCTAACGGGGGTACGCAGTATTTT.

This clone was counted many times. The DNA of the CDR3 is TGTGCCAGCAGTGAATCAGCGGGAGGGCAAGGAAATGAGCAGTTCTTC. It yields the protein CASSESAGGQGNEQFF. The gene calls are TRBV6-1 and TRBJ2-1; 10 nucleotides agree with TRBD2. Germline V lookup: CDR1 MNHNS, CDR2 SASEGT. The ends lost 2 bases at V and 7 bases at J; junction bases unmatched: 8. This CDR3 region has 16 residues.

This chain connects TRBV6-6 to TRBJ2-1; 8 positions agree with TRBD2. This CDR3 spans 14 amino acids. Germline lookup yields CDR1 MNHNY and CDR2 SVGAGI (reference sequence). With V trimmed by 6 bases and J by 7 bases, 8 bases remained unmatched. The CDR3 coding sequence is TGTGCCAGCAGCCGACCCGGCGGGGGGAATGAGCAGTTCTTC. This encodes CASSRPGGGNEQFF.